These T cell receptor beta chains were read from a single sample in a study of CD4 T cells in relation to SARS-CoV-2 and coronaviruses. Repertoires were generated with immunoSEQ multiplex PCR, while TCRdb's copy carries only in-frame clones and drops some. The sample records fewer than 15,000 clones, 70% to 80% being singletons. No antigens are known for them. Input material: CD4+ T cells from PBMCs, cultured in vitro. The receptors originated from a human donor in good health. Each CDR3 is given with its conserved first and last residue. The D gene is left open where the match is weak. For some rows the clone size is stated as once, few or many, or as a class when expanded; others skip it.

D gene,V gene,clone size,J gene,CDR3 protein,CDR3 DNA
TRBD1,TRBV18,-,TRBJ2-5,CASSPSGGGETQYF,TGTGCCAGCTCACCATCAGGGGGCGGAGAGACCCAGTACTTC
-,TRBV27,-,TRBJ2-7,CASSFSGPTYEQYF,TGTGCCAGCAGTTTTTCAGGGCCAACCTACGAGCAGTACTTC
-,TRBV29-1,-,TRBJ1-2,CSVDDINYGYTF,TGCAGCGTTGATGACATTAACTATGGCTACACCTTC
-,TRBV10-3,-,TRBJ2-1,CAITGQPLLTNSRNNEQFF,TGTGCCATCACCGGACAGCCGCTTCTAACCAACAGCAGAAACAATGAGCAGTTCTTC
-,TRBV3-1/TRBV3-2,-,TRBJ2-1,CASSHDRQSSYNEQFF,TGTGCCAGCAGCCATGACCGCCAGAGCTCCTACAATGAGCAGTTCTTC
-,TRBV5-6,-,TRBJ2-1,CASSRGVGSDFNEQFF,TGTGCCAGCAGCCGCGGGGTGGGGTCTGACTTCAATGAGCAGTTCTTC
TRBD2,TRBV25-1,once,TRBJ2-1,CASSELAGGVGNEQFF,TGTGCCAGCAGTGAATTAGCGGGAGGGGTAGGCAATGAGCAGTTCTTC
-,TRBV19,-,TRBJ2-2,CASSIRGHGELFF,TGTGCCAGTAGTATCCGCGGACACGGGGAGCTGTTTTTT
-,TRBV3-1/TRBV3-2,-,TRBJ2-1,CASSQSPEGNEQFF,TGTGCCAGCAGCCAGTCACCCGAGGGGAATGAGCAGTTCTTC
TRBD1,TRBV19,-,TRBJ1-2,CASSSHGQGAWGYTF,TGTGCCAGTAGTTCCCACGGACAGGGGGCATGGGGCTACACCTTC
-,TRBV5-6,-,TRBJ1-3,CASISGSGNTIYF,TGTGCCAGCATCTCCGGCTCTGGAAACACCATATATTTT
-,TRBV19,once,TRBJ1-2,CASKGGQGSLFFDGYTF,TGTGCCAGTAAGGGGGGGCAGGGAAGTTTATTTTTTGATGGCTACACCTTC
TRBD2,TRBV7-7,once,TRBJ2-7,CASSLGGRRSYEQYF,TGTGCTAGCAGCCTCGGGGGGAGGCGGTCCTACGAGCAGTACTTC
TRBD1,TRBV7-2,-,TRBJ1-5,CASSQTDRAGQPQHF,TGTGCCAGCAGCCAGACCGACAGGGCCGGGCAGCCCCAGCATTTT
TRBD2,TRBV10-3,-,TRBJ2-1,CATTSGSSYNEQFF,TGTGCCACTACTAGCGGTAGCTCCTACAATGAGCAGTTCTTC
-,TRBV18,-,TRBJ1-1,CASSQWGDTEAFF,TGTGCCAGCTCACAATGGGGGGACACTGAAGCTTTCTTT
-,TRBV4-2,-,TRBJ2-2,CASSHRDHTGELFF,TGTGCCAGCAGCCACCGGGATCACACCGGGGAGCTGTTTTTT
-,TRBV2,few,TRBJ1-4,CASSLVSDQRKLFF,TGTGCCAGCAGTTTGGTCTCGGACCAAAGAAAACTGTTTTTT
-,TRBV6-6,-,TRBJ2-1,CASSYRDLYNEQFF,TGTGCCAGCAGTTACCGGGACCTATACAATGAGCAGTTCTTC
-,TRBV7-9,-,TRBJ2-3,CASSPGGRDFTDTQYF,TGTGCCAGCAGCCCCGGGGGCAGGGACTTCACAGATACGCAGTATTTT
-,TRBV5-1,once,TRBJ2-1,CASSLEGGDAYNEQFF,TGCGCCAGCAGCTTGGAGGGGGGGGATGCCTACAATGAGCAGTTCTTC
-,TRBV3-1/TRBV3-2,few,TRBJ1-2,CASSQVPEYYGYTF,TGTGCCAGCAGCCAAGTTCCGGAATACTATGGCTACACCTTC
-,TRBV5-1,-,TRBJ1-2,CASSIDHYGYTF,TGCGCCAGCAGCATAGACCACTATGGCTACACCTTC
-,TRBV16,few,TRBJ1-5,CASSQRGPGNQPQHF,TGTGCCAGCAGCCAAAGGGGACCAGGGAATCAGCCCCAGCATTTT
-,TRBV4-1,-,TRBJ2-7,CASSHPGSEQYF,TGCGCCAGCAGCCATCCGGGATCGGAGCAGTACTTC
-,TRBV7-2,few,TRBJ1-2,CASSLVAAGKGYTF,TGTGCCAGCAGCTTAGTTGCCGCAGGGAAGGGCTACACCTTC
TRBD2,TRBV11-3,-,TRBJ2-3,CASSQGASGGVDTQYF,TGTGCCAGCAGCCAGGGGGCTAGCGGGGGTGTCGATACGCAGTATTTT
TRBD1,TRBV4-3,-,TRBJ1-1,CASSQAPGGGLSNGEAFF,TGCGCCAGCAGCCAAGCACCAGGGGGCGGATTATCAAACGGTGAAGCTTTCTTT
TRBD1,TRBV15,-,TRBJ1-2,CATSGAGTGNNYGYTF,TGTGCCACCAGCGGCGCCGGGACAGGGAATAACTATGGCTACACCTTC
-,TRBV6-5,-,TRBJ2-3,CASKAGSTDTQYF,TGTGCCAGTAAGGCGGGAAGCACAGATACGCAGTATTTT
-,TRBV2,-,TRBJ2-6,CASSESRSGANVLTF,TGTGCCAGCAGTGAGTCGAGGTCTGGGGCCAACGTCCTGACTTTC
TRBD1,TRBV6-1,-,TRBJ2-6,CASSEGQGAPGANVLTF,TGTGCCAGCAGTGAAGGACAGGGGGCGCCTGGGGCCAACGTCCTGACTTTC
TRBD1,TRBV19,-,TRBJ1-4,CASTMGQGQEKLFF,TGTGCCAGTACCATGGGACAGGGCCAGGAAAAACTGTTTTTT
-,TRBV19,-,TRBJ2-7,CASGGNEQYF,TGTGCCAGTGGGGGGAACGAGCAGTACTTC
-,TRBV20-1,-,TRBJ2-7,CSAQLGYEQYF,TGCAGTGCGCAACTAGGCTACGAGCAGTACTTC
TRBD2,TRBV19,-,TRBJ2-3,CASSKAGVLTDTQYF,TGTGCCAGTAGTAAAGCGGGGGTGCTCACAGATACGCAGTATTTT
-,TRBV21-1,-,TRBJ2-4,CASSKGNLEAKNIQYF,TGTGCCAGCAGCAAAGGGAATTTGGAGGCCAAAAACATTCAGTACTTC